This T cell receptor (beta chain) was recovered during a study of OX40 agonist ivuxolimab in advanced cancers. Study summary: Participants averaged approximately 65 years of age (range roughly 23 to 90) and were roughly 83% male.

TCRdb's table, derived via immunoSEQ multiplex PCR, lists solely in-frame clones and lacks some. The table has some 67,000 clones, about 80% seen once. This clone was counted once. The CDR3 extends over 13 amino acids. Per the germline V gene, CDR1 is GTSNPN and CDR2 is SVGIG (reference sequence). V lost 1 base, J lost 8 bases, and 12 bases lay in between. The gene calls are TRBV30 and TRBJ1-3; D is unresolved. The sequence derives from an adult with an advanced solid tumor such as melanoma, head and neck, liver or kidney cancer. The sequencing here drew on CD4+ or CD8+ T cells sorted from blood, taken in a trial of the OX40 agonist ivuxolimab. The CDR3 here is CAWSDGLGDTIYF. DNA of the CDR3: TGTGCCTGGAGTGACGGCCTTGGGGACACCATATATTTT.